These 11 T cell receptor beta chains came from one sample sequenced in a study of memory CD8 T cells in hepatitis C reinfection. Time point in this sample: late/post reinfection, 12 to 24 weeks after detection. The sorted cells went straight to TCR sequencing with no prior in vitro expansion. Clones were sequenced by immunoSEQ multiplex PCR, and TCRdb holds only the in-frame ones, with some missing. The table shows some 46,000 clones, with about 91% occurring only once. The sequenced sample consisted of naive CD8+ T cells sorted from blood. The origin of the receptors is a man younger than 30 with hepatitis C virus infection.

V and J are TRBV5-4 and TRBJ1-6, with a tentative D call TRBD1 (5 bases). Germline V CDR1 and CDR2: SGHNT, YYREEE (reference sequence). Between the trimmed V and J ends, which lost 0 bases and 7 bases, there was a span of 11 bases. This CDR3 region has 15 residues. CDR3 in DNA: TGTGCCAGCAGCTTGGACCCAGGGTCGAATTCACCCCTCCACTTT. It encodes CASSLDPGSNSPLHF.

The rearrangement joins TRBV7-9 to TRBJ2-1, with D perhaps matching TRBD2 (5 bases). This CDR3 region has 15 residues. V dropped 6 bases and J dropped 1 base, with 13 bases sitting between them. Germline V gene lookup returns CDR1 SEHNR and CDR2 FQNEAQ (reference sequence). The chain's CDR3 is CASSPRETSYNEQFF. The CDR3 DNA reads TGTGCCAGCAGTCCTAGGGAGACATCCTACAATGAGCAGTTCTTC.

V is TRBV9 and J is TRBJ2-5, with D tentatively TRBD2 (5 bases). Per germline, CDR1 SGDLS and CDR2 YYNGEE. Trimming took off 1 base at V and 3 bases at J, with 10 bases between the two ends. The CDR3 extends over 14 amino acids. The CDR3 loop is CASSVPSGEETQYF. DNA for the CDR3: TGTGCCAGCAGCGTACCATCCGGGGAAGAGACCCAGTACTTC.

The chain has TRBV7-2 and TRBJ1-5, with D perhaps TRBD1 (5 bases). Germline V gene data show CDR1 as SGHTA and CDR2 as FQGNSA. V was cut by 3 bases and J by 1 base, with 13 bases left in between. The CDR3 spans 16 residues. The CDR3 bases are TGTGCCAGCAGCTTGATTGGGGGGTCGAGCAATCAGCCCCAGCATTTT. Encoded protein: CASSLIGGSSNQPQHF.

Notes on this clone: The sample holds other DNA sequences that translate to the same CDR3. This chain uses TRBV6-5 with TRBJ1-5; D gene ambiguous. The V gene lost 2 bases and the J gene lost 1 base, with 3 bases spanning the gap. Germline V gene lookup returns CDR1 MNHEY and CDR2 SVGAGI. The CDR3 is 13 amino acids. In DNA, the CDR3 is TGTGCCAGCAGTTACGGCAGCAATCAGCCCCAGCATTTT. This sequence encodes CASSYGSNQPQHF.

The chain is built from TRBV5-4 and TRBJ1-2; 7 nucleotides agree with TRBD1. Per the germline V gene, CDR1 is SGHNT and CDR2 is YYREEE (reference sequence). Trimming cost V 4 bases and J 2 bases; bases outside gene matches: 14. There are 17 residues in the CDR3. DNA of the CDR3: TGTGCCAGCAGCCCCCGGACAGGCCGACGAATCAACTATGGCTACACCTTC. Its protein is CASSPRTGRRINYGYTF.

The rearrangement joins TRBV7-9 to TRBJ2-7; a weak D match, TRBD2 (5 bases). Deletions cut 5 bases from V and 2 bases from J, with 13 bases between. Germline-derived CDR1 and CDR2 are SEHNR and FQNEAQ (reference sequence). The CDR3 contains 14 residues. The CDR3 bases are TGTGCCAGCAGCGGAGGAGACGGACCCTACGAGCAGTACTTC. Amino acid sequence: CASSGGDGPYEQYF. The full variable domain, its missing parts supplied by reference TRBV7-9 and TRBJ2-7, is DTGVSQNPRHKITKRGQNVTFRCDPISEHNRLYWYRQTLGQGPEFLTYFQNEAQLEKSRLLSDRFSAERPKGSFSTLEIQRTEQGDSAMYLCASSGGDGPYEQYFGPGTRLTVT.

The gene calls are TRBV7-6 and TRBJ1-6; D is uncertain. Germline V lookup: CDR1 SGHVS, CDR2 FNYEAQ. Trimming left V 5 bases short and J 1 base short, with 9 bases between. The CDR3 runs 15 residues. CDR3 residues: CASSPQLSYNSPLHF. DNA for the CDR3: TGTGCCAGCAGCCCTCAACTATCCTATAATTCACCCCTCCACTTT.

CDR3 bases: TGCAGCGTTTTCCGACACGGGACATCTGAGCAGTTCTTC. This codes for CSVFRHGTSEQFF. The V call is TRBV29-1, the J call TRBJ2-1; the D gene is possibly TRBD1 (6 bases). Germline V CDR1 and CDR2: SQVTM, ANQGSEA. The length of the CDR3 is 13 residues. V shed 5 bases and J shed 9 bases, with 17 bases lying between them.

The chain employs TRBV10-1 and TRBJ1-2, with a weak D call TRBD1 (5 bases). This CDR3 has 13 amino acids. V was cut by 2 bases and J by 4 bases, with 8 bases left in between. CDR1 and CDR2 (germline): WNHNN, SYGVQD (reference sequence). In nucleotides, the CDR3 is TGCGCCAGCAGTGAGCAGGGTGGCTATGGCTACACCTTC. Amino acids: CASSEQGGYGYTF.

The CDR3 spells CASSLVENTGELFF. The CDR3 region has the DNA TGTGCCAGCAGCTTAGTAGAGAACACCGGGGAGCTGTTTTTT. V usage is TRBV7-9 and J usage is TRBJ2-2; D is unclear. The CDR3 consists of 14 residues. The V gene's germline CDR1 is SEHNR and CDR2 FQNEAQ (reference sequence). V lost 1 base to trimming and J lost 1 base, with 4 bases between them.